The 29 T cell receptor beta chains below all came from one sample that was sequenced in a study of identical twins. One entry per CDR3 protein results from TCRdb running MiXCR on the 5' RACE reads. This sample has about 810,000 distinct CDR3 sequences, with 12% found just once. Another study also made use of these data, one on yellow fever vaccine responses in identical twins.

What was sequenced was PBMCs. These receptors all stem from a woman aged 18-29 years in good health.

The J gene is TRBJ2-3, the V gene TRBV11-2; 11 nucleotides match TRBD2. This CDR3 has 16 residues. Germline CDR1 is SGHAT and CDR2 is FQNNGV. V shed 1 base and J 5 bases; nucleotides not matched to a gene: 5. CDR3 in DNA: TGTGCCAGCAGCTTAGTGGTTAGCGGGGGGGGAGATACGCAGTATTTT. It codes for CASSLVVSGGGDTQYF.

This clonotype was recorded a few times. The chain is built from TRBV5-6 and TRBJ2-7; 12 bases align to TRBD1. CDR1 is SGHDT, CDR2 YYEEEE, per germline. Trimming at V came to 4 bases and at J to 4 bases, leaving 6 bases not matched to a gene. This CDR3 region has 15 residues. CDR3 protein: CASSTGTGGAYEQYF. The CDR3 DNA follows: TGTGCCAGCAGCACCGGGACAGGGGGCGCTTACGAGCAGTACTTC.

This clonotype occurred many times. This chain joins TRBV5-1 and TRBJ1-1, with D possibly being TRBD1 (6 bases). The V and J ends lost 4 bases and 1 base respectively, with 14 bases between them. The CDR3 length is 15 residues. The germline V gene encodes CDR1 SGHRS and CDR2 YFSETQ. The CDR3 sequence: CASSKRTEANTEAFF. The CDR3 DNA reads as TGCGCCAGCAGCAAACGGACAGAGGCGAACACTGAAGCTTTCTTT. Full variable domain (remainder filled in from reference TRBV5-1 and TRBJ1-1): KAGVTQTPRYLIKTRGQQVTLSCSPISGHRSVSWYQQTPGQGLQFLFEYFSETQRNKGNFPGRFSGRQFSNSRSEMNVSTLELGDSALYLCASSKRTEANTEAFFGQGTRLTVV.

The J gene is TRBJ2-5, the V gene TRBV5-1; D remains unclear. Deletions cut 0 bases from V and 2 bases from J, with 8 bases between. The CDR3 is 14 amino acids. CDR1 is SGHRS and CDR2 is YFSETQ in the germline V gene. The CDR3 region has the DNA TGCGCCAGCAGCTTGGATCCCGTACAAGAGACCCAGTACTTC. This codes for CASSLDPVQETQYF.

This clonotype was counted between two and nine times. The genes are TRBV7-2 and TRBJ2-7; D not certain. CDR3 length equals 13 residues. Germline V gene lookup returns CDR1 SGHTA and CDR2 FQGNSA. Trimming removed 5 bases from V and 6 bases from J, with 14 bases in between. CDR3 sequence (DNA): TGTGCCAGCAGCCAGCAAACCCGTGCCGAGCAGTACGTC. It translates to CASSQQTRAEQYV.

This clonotype came up many times. The V call is TRBV13, the J call TRBJ2-1; 7 nucleotides align to TRBD2. The CDR3 length is 13 residues. V was clipped by 5 bases and J by 6 bases; unmatched bases: 4. The germline CDR1 and CDR2 sequences are PRHDT and FYEKMQ (reference sequence). The CDR3 region has the DNA TGTGCCAGCAGCGCCGGGGGGTTCAATGAGCAGTTCTTC. The encoded protein is CASSAGGFNEQFF. Looking up the rest from reference TRBV13 and TRBJ2-1 gives the full variable domain: AAGVIQSPRHLIKEKRETATLKCYPIPRHDTVYWYQQGPGQDPQFLISFYEKMQSDKGSIPDRFSAQQFSDYHSELNMSSLELGDSALYFCASSAGGFNEQFFGPGTRLTVL.

This clonotype was detected ten times or more. CDR3 protein: CSVTGGGGSRLAKNIQYF. DNA for the CDR3: TGCAGCGTTACCGGGGGTGGCGGGTCCAGACTAGCCAAAAACATTCAGTACTTC. This chain connects TRBV29-1 to TRBJ2-4; TRBD2 might be the D (6 bases). Looked up from germline, CDR1 is SQVTM and CDR2 is ANQGSEA. This CDR3 region has 18 residues. V shed 5 bases and J shed 0 bases, with 23 bases lying between them.

The genes are TRBV20-1 and TRBJ2-3, with D unresolved. V lost 5 bases and J lost 4, with 13 bases in between. The CDR3 is 13 residues long. The germline V gene encodes CDR1 DFQATT and CDR2 SNEGSKA (reference sequence). CDR3 nucleotide sequence: TGCAGTGCTCAACGACATCCTGCAGATACGCAGTATTTT. Its translation is CSAQRHPADTQYF.

This clonotype has a handful of counts. V gene TRBV5-1 combines with J gene TRBJ1-4; 11 nucleotides line up with TRBD1. CDR1 is SGHRS, CDR2 YFSETQ, per germline. This CDR3 is built from 19 residues. The trim removed 3 bases at V and 1 base at J, leaving 11 bases unmatched. CDR3 in DNA: TGCGCCAGCAGCTCGAGGACAGGGGGCGTAATTGAAACTAATGAAAAACTGTTTTTT. It translates to CASSSRTGGVIETNEKLFF.

This clonotype was observed a handful of times. The J gene is TRBJ2-1, the V gene TRBV14; unclear D gene. V was cut by 3 bases and J by 0 bases, with 12 bases left in between. The CDR3 runs to 16 residues. Germline V gene data show CDR1 as SGHDN and CDR2 as FVKESK. The CDR3 sequence is CASSHPGASSYNEQFF. The CDR3 DNA reads as TGTGCCAGCAGCCATCCAGGCGCGAGCTCCTACAATGAGCAGTTCTTC.

This chain uses TRBV29-1 with TRBJ2-1; D is uncertain. Germline V gene lookup returns CDR1 SQVTM and CDR2 ANQGSEA. Trimming cost V 6 bases and J 0 bases, with 18 bases left between them. The CDR3 covers 16 residues. The CDR3: CSVAPNRKSSYNEQFF. The CDR3 DNA follows: TGCAGCGTAGCGCCAAACCGGAAAAGCTCCTACAATGAGCAGTTCTTC.

In its sample, this clonotype was seen a few times. This chain links TRBV28 with TRBJ2-1; 9 bases line up with TRBD2. The germline V gene encodes CDR1 MDHEN and CDR2 SYDVKM. The CDR3 sequence is 16 residues long. Trimming cost V 2 bases and J 8 bases; bases outside gene matches: 10. The CDR3 DNA is TGTGCCAGCAGTTTAAGCGGGAGCGGGAGGTTTCATGAGCAGTTCTTC. Its protein is CASSLSGSGRFHEQFF.

The rearrangement links TRBV29-1 to TRBJ2-2; 7 bases are a match to TRBD2. Germline loops: CDR1 SQVTM, CDR2 ANQGSEA. The CDR3 totals 13 residues. Unmatched junction bases numbered 4, after V lost 6 bases and J lost 3 bases. CDR3 coding DNA: TGCAGCGTCCAGACTAGCCACACCGGGGAGCTGTTTTTT. Protein product: CSVQTSHTGELFF.

The chain couples TRBV6-4 to TRBJ2-1, with D maybe TRBD2 (6 bases). The CDR3 is made up of 15 amino acids. Germline V gene data show CDR1 as MRHNA and CDR2 as SNTAGT. V was pared by 6 bases and J by 3 bases, with 15 bases between. As DNA, the CDR3 is TGTGCCAGCAGCCCGAGGGGACTCGACTACAATGAGCAGTTCTTC. Translated: CASSPRGLDYNEQFF.

The V and J genes are TRBV9 and TRBJ2-2; D perhaps matches TRBD2 (5 bases). Trimming stripped 4 bases from V and 7 bases from J, with 8 bases between. This CDR3 contains 12 residues. Germline V gives CDR1 SGDLS, CDR2 YYNGEE. The CDR3: CASSRDGGELFF. CDR3 nucleotide sequence: TGTGCCAGCAGCCGGGATGGCGGGGAGCTGTTTTTT.

J is TRBJ2-7 and V is TRBV9; 8 nucleotides align to TRBD2. The germline V gene encodes CDR1 SGDLS and CDR2 YYNGEE. Trimming cost V 4 bases and J 0 bases; bases outside gene matches: 6. The CDR3 sequence is 15 residues long. The chain's CDR3 is CASSRTGGLSYEQYF. Here the CDR3 DNA reads TGTGCCAGCAGCAGAACGGGAGGGCTCTCCTACGAGCAGTACTTC.

This clonotype was detected many times. The rearrangement uses TRBV9 and TRBJ1-5; no firm D call. Trimming cost V 0 bases and J 4 bases, with 8 bases left between them. The CDR3 extends over 14 amino acids. CDR1 and CDR2 from the germline V gene are SGDLS and YYNGEE. The CDR3 DNA reads TGTGCCAGCAGCGTAGCTGGGGAAAATCAGCCCCAGCATTTT. It translates to CASSVAGENQPQHF. Complete variable domain (other parts from reference TRBV9 and TRBJ1-5): DSGVTQTPKHLITATGQRVTLRCSPRSGDLSVYWYQQSLDQGLQFLIQYYNGEERAKGNILERFSAQQFPDLHSELNLSSLELGDSALYFCASSVAGENQPQHFGDGTRLSIL.

This clonotype came up many times. CDR3 coding DNA: TGTGCCACCAGCAGAGCTTCTAGCGGGGTCAATGAGCAGTTCTTC. Its translation: CATSRASSGVNEQFF. The genes are TRBV15 and TRBJ2-1, with 9 bases identical to TRBD2. Trimming took 1 base from V and 6 from J; bases not matched to a gene: 4. From germline, CDR1 is LNHNV and CDR2 YYDKDF (reference sequence). This CDR3 region has 15 residues.

V and J are TRBV20-1 and TRBJ2-5; D possibly corresponds to TRBD2 (5 bases). The germline V gene encodes CDR1 DFQATT and CDR2 SNEGSKA (reference sequence). V lost 3 bases to trimming and J lost 3 bases, with 20 bases between them. The CDR3 loop spans 16 amino acids. CDR3 sequence (DNA): TGCAGTGCTAGCGCCCTATCGCGCGGACTTAAAGAGACCCAGTACTTC. Protein: CSASALSRGLKETQYF.

J is TRBJ2-2 and V is TRBV7-7; 9 bases agree with TRBD2. The trim removed 5 bases at V and 6 bases at J, leaving 13 bases unmatched. Germline CDR1 is SSHAT and CDR2 is FNYEAQ (reference sequence). The CDR3 has 17 residues. The DNA of the CDR3 is TGTGCCAGCAGCCGCCGACAACCGGGACTAGCCGCCGGGGAGCTGTTTTTT. Amino acid sequence: CASSRRQPGLAAGELFF.

This clonotype was observed at least ten times. This chain connects TRBV11-1 to TRBJ2-7; no clear D. Trimming removed 5 bases at V and 0 bases at J, with 23 bases between. Germline V lookup: CDR1 SGHAT, CDR2 FQDESV (reference sequence). The CDR3 runs 18 residues. This CDR3 reads CASSTPPGRHFPSYEQYV. The CDR3 region has the DNA TGTGCCAGCAGCACTCCGCCGGGCCGACACTTTCCCTCCTACGAGCAGTACGTC.

This clonotype was detected a few times. The J gene is TRBJ2-3, the V gene TRBV12-3 or TRBV12-4; 8 bases align to TRBD2. CDR3 length equals 17 residues. With 5 bases clipped from V and 0 bases from J, the junction kept 10 bases outside the gene matches. CDR3 in DNA: TGTGCCAGCAGTAAAGAATTAGCGGGACCTAGCACAGATACGCAGTATTTT. Its protein product is CASSKELAGPSTDTQYF.

A few counts support this clonotype. The chain joins TRBV10-3 to TRBJ2-5, with D perhaps TRBD1 (5 bases). Germline V gene sequence: CDR1 ENHRY, CDR2 SYGVKD. The length of the CDR3 is 14 residues. Trimming shortened V by 0 bases and J by 3 bases, and 8 bases separated the two germline ends. As DNA, the CDR3 is TGTGCCATCAGTGAGTCGGTAGGGGAAGAGACCCAGTACTTC. This codes for CAISESVGEETQYF.

Note on this clonotype: The junction differs from germline at one of its ends, possibly a read error. V and J are TRBV3-1 and TRBJ1-2, with no clear D. This CDR3 is built from 13 residues. Germline lookup yields CDR1 LGHDT and CDR2 YNNKEL (reference sequence). In DNA, the CDR3 is TGTGCCAGCAGCCAAGATGTCCACGGCTCTTTCTCCTTC. Translating gives CASSQDVHGSFSF.

The chain employs TRBV12-3 or TRBV12-4 and TRBJ2-3, with 14 bases identical to TRBD2. V lost 2 bases to trimming and J lost 2 bases; unmatched junction nucleotides: 9. The CDR3 sequence is 19 residues long. The CDR3, as DNA: TGTGCCAGCAGTTTATCCGGACTAGCGGGAGGAAGAACCACAGATACGCAGTATTTT. It specifies CASSLSGLAGGRTTDTQYF.

V is TRBV25-1 and J is TRBJ2-2; the D gene is possibly TRBD1 (5 bases). Germline-derived CDR1 and CDR2 are MGHDK and SYGVNS. The CDR3 contains 16 residues. Trimming took 5 bases from V and 5 from J, leaving 18 bases between them. CDR3 protein: CASSSQGFLVTGELFF. The DNA of the CDR3 is TGTGCCAGCAGTTCCCAGGGATTTCTCGTTACCGGGGAGCTGTTTTTT.

This clonotype was observed many times. The gene calls are TRBV7-7 and TRBJ2-1; 8 bases map to TRBD2. This CDR3 has 14 residues. V lost 1 base and J lost 7; bases outside the gene matches: 3. The V gene's germline CDR1 is SSHAT and CDR2 FNYEAQ (reference sequence). CDR3 in amino acids: CASSLDTSGNEQFF. The DNA for the CDR3 is TGTGCCAGCAGCTTAGACACTAGCGGTAATGAGCAGTTCTTC.

This clonotype was seen only a few times. The chain carries TRBV20-1 and TRBJ2-1, with 13 bases matching TRBD2. Germline CDR1 is DFQATT and CDR2 is SNEGSKA (reference sequence). Trimming cost V 3 bases and J 8 bases; bases outside gene matches: 7. The CDR3 loop spans 15 amino acids. CDR3 residues: CSASPTSGRAYEQFF. The CDR3 nucleotides read TGCAGTGCTAGCCCTACTAGCGGGAGGGCCTATGAGCAGTTCTTC.

This clonotype was observed a few times. The chain uses TRBV6-1 and TRBJ2-1; 13 nucleotides align to TRBD2. Germline assignment: CDR1 MNHNS and CDR2 SASEGT. Germline trimming cut 5 bases from V and 9 bases from J; bases unmatched to any gene: 10. The CDR3 runs to 16 residues. CDR3 DNA sequence: TGTGCCAGCAGTCCCCCACTAGCGGGGGGGCAAGTTGAGCAGTTCTTC. Protein product: CASSPPLAGGQVEQFF.